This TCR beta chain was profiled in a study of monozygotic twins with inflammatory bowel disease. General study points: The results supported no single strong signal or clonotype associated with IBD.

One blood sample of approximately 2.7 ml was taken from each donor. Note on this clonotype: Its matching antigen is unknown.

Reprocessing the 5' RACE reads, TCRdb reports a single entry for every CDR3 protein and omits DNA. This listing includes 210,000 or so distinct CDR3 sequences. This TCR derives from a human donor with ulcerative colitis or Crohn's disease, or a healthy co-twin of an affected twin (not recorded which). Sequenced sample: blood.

CDR3 amino acids: CASSPITGHRYQETQYF. The rearrangement uses TRBV6-1 and TRBJ2-5; TCRdb lists TRBD1, though no DNA is available to test this call. This CDR3 spans 17 amino acids. Germline lookup yields CDR1 MNHNS and CDR2 SASEGT.